A selection of T cell receptor beta chains follows, all from one sample in a study of CD8 T cells in ankylosing spondylitis. TCRdb used MiXCR to reprocess the 5' RACE reads, holding one entry per CDR3 protein. The profile covers 35,000 to 40,000 distinct CDR3 sequences, with 16% appearing a single time and 35% to 50% taken by the ten largest. Input material: blood. Receptor source: a male donor with ankylosing spondylitis or in good health (not recorded which). CDR3s include the opening cysteine and the closing phenylalanine or tryptophan. A D gene is named only where the DNA matches it firmly. Expanded clones get a size class; other rows say once, few or many, or leave the size out.

D gene	J gene	clone size	V gene	CDR3 protein	CDR3 DNA
.	TRBJ2-7	many	TRBV6-5	CASSYSRAYEQYF	TGTGCCAGCAGTTACTCGAGGGCCTACGAGCAGTACTTC
TRBD2	TRBJ2-5	few	TRBV12-3/TRBV12-4	CASSPTSKQETQYF	TGTGCCAGCAGCCCGACTAGCAAACAAGAGACCCAGTACTTC
.	TRBJ2-6	.	TRBV12-3/TRBV12-4	CASSLRQGPANVLTF	TGTGCCAGCAGTTTACGGCAGGGTCCGGCCAACGTCCTGACTTTC
.	TRBJ2-3	few	TRBV29-1	CSVEEAGTDTQYF	TGCAGCGTTGAAGAAGCGGGCACAGATACGCAGTATTTT
TRBD2	TRBJ2-1	.	TRBV2	CASSYTSGSSYNEQFF	TGTGCCAGCAGTTACACTAGCGGCAGCTCCTACAATGAGCAGTTCTTC
TRBD1	TRBJ1-1	few	TRBV29-1	CSAGAGGYTEAFF	TGCAGCGCCGGGGCAGGGGGATACACTGAAGCTTTCTTT
.	TRBJ2-4	.	TRBV4-2	CASSQEVNSLAKNIQYF	TGTGCCAGCAGCCAAGAAGTGAACAGCCTAGCCAAAAACATTCAGTACTTC
.	TRBJ2-2	.	TRBV12-3/TRBV12-4	CASSPGRALTGELFF	TGTGCCAGCAGCCCCGGCAGGGCCCTCACCGGGGAGCTGTTTTTT
TRBD2	TRBJ2-2	.	TRBV7-2	CASSLKLAVNTGELFF	TGTGCCAGCAGCTTAAAACTAGCGGTAAACACCGGGGAGCTGTTTTTT
.	TRBJ2-2	few	TRBV3-1	CASNARQVRPVELFF	TGTGCCAGCAACGCAAGACAGGTTCGACCGGTGGAGCTGTTTTTT
TRBD2	TRBJ2-3	few	TRBV10-3	CAISRTSGTLFTDTQYF	TGTGCCATCAGCCGGACTAGCGGGACTCTATTCACAGATACGCAGTATTTT
TRBD2	TRBJ2-2	few	TRBV20-1	CSANSRGLATGELFF	TGCAGTGCTAACAGCCGGGGACTAGCGACCGGGGAGCTGTTTTTT
.	TRBJ1-1	few	TRBV20-1	CSATTPITNTEAFF	TGCAGTGCCACCACACCGATTACAAACACTGAAGCTTTCTTT
.	TRBJ1-6	few	TRBV7-3	CASSFSGEENSPLHF	TGTGCCAGCAGCTTCTCCGGGGAGGAGAATTCACCCCTCCACTTT
.	TRBJ1-1	.	TRBV5-1	CASKPPLGGHTEAFF	TGCGCCAGCAAACCCCCTCTAGGGGGACACACTGAAGCTTTCTTT
.	TRBJ1-1	.	TRBV15	CATSRVPLSTEAFF	TGTGCCACCAGCAGGGTCCCCCTTTCGACTGAAGCTTTCTTT
.	TRBJ2-1	.	TRBV4-3	CASSQGGYEQFF	TGCGCCAGCAGCCAAGGGGGTTATGAGCAGTTCTTC
.	TRBJ1-1	few	TRBV6-5	CASSWSGVTEAFF	TGTGCCAGCAGTTGGAGCGGGGTCACTGAAGCTTTCTTT
.	TRBJ1-5	.	TRBV29-1	CSVAVVAGALTQHF	TGCAGCGTTGCGGTCGTGGCAGGGGCCTTAACCCAGCATTTT
TRBD2	TRBJ2-4	.	TRBV12-3/TRBV12-4	CASSRGPPRGRNIQYF	TGTGCCAGCAGCCGAGGGCCCCCGCGGGGGAGAAACATTCAGTACTTC
.	TRBJ2-2	.	TRBV12-3/TRBV12-4	CASSRRGNTGELFF	TGTGCCAGCAGTCGGCGGGGGAACACCGGGGAGCTGTTTTTT
.	TRBJ2-3	.	TRBV28	CASSLPGADTQYF	TGTGCCAGCAGTTTACCCGGGGCAGATACGCAGTATTTT
TRBD1	TRBJ1-1	.	TRBV20-1	CSVTQGASVMNTEAFF	TGCAGTGTTACACAGGGGGCAAGCGTAATGAACACTGAAGCTTTCTTT
TRBD2	TRBJ2-1	few	TRBV27	CASSFAGGIYNEQFF	TGTGCCAGCAGTTTTGCGGGAGGCATCTACAATGAGCAGTTCTTC